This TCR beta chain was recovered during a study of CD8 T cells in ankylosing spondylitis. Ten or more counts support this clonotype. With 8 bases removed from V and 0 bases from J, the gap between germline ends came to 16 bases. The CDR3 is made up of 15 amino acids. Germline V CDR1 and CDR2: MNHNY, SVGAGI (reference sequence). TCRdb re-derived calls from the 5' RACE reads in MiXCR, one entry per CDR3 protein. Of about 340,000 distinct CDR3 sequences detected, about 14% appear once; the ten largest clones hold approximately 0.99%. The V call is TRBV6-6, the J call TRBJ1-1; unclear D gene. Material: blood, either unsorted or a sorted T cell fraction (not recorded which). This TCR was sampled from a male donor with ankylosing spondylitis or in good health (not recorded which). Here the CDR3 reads CASRRQSVMNTEAFF. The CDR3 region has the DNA TGTGCCAGCCGTCGTCAGTCTGTGATGAACACTGAAGCTTTCTTT.